One sample yielded the 30 T cell receptor beta chains listed below, sequenced in a study of regulatory dendritic cells for organ transplantation. Antigens for these TCRs are unknown. Sorted T cells were CFSE-labeled and cultured 5 days with allogeneic regulatory or mature dendritic cells at 1:10. The repertoire was sequenced with immunoSEQ multiplex PCR; TCRdb's copy has only in-frame clones and lacks some. Here the sample spans approximately 12,000 clones, around two thirds being singletons. Input material: naive CD4+ T cells from blood cultured with regulatory dendritic cells. Specified subset: CD45RA+ naive T cells. The source of these receptors is a human donor in good health.

The CDR3 DNA is TGCGCCAGCAGCCTCGACAACGGGGGCTATGGCTACACCTTC. Protein product: CASSLDNGGYGYTF. This chain uses TRBV4-3 with TRBJ1-2, with D possibly matching TRBD1 (5 bases). Germline-derived CDR1 and CDR2 are LGHNA and YSLEER. Trimming took off 4 bases at V and 4 bases at J, with 13 bases between the two ends. The CDR3 length is 14 residues.

This chain uses TRBV5-4 with TRBJ2-3; D is possibly TRBD2 (5 bases). This CDR3 is built from 15 residues. The V end lost 0 bases, the J end lost 0 bases, and 8 bases lay between the germline ends. Germline CDR1 SGHNT, CDR2 YYREEE (reference sequence). The CDR3 DNA sequence: TGTGCCAGCAGCTTGGTAGGCGGGAGCACAGATACGCAGTATTTT. Translating it yields CASSLVGGSTDTQYF.

The sample holds one count of this clone. This chain links TRBV25-1 with TRBJ1-2, with TRBD1 matching over 7 bases. This CDR3 spans 12 amino acids. From germline, CDR1 is MGHDK and CDR2 SYGVNS. V lost 2 bases to trimming and J lost 11 bases; unmatched junction nucleotides: 5. CDR3 nucleotides: TGTGCCAGCAGTGAACCTTACAGGGGATACACCTTC. This sequence encodes CASSEPYRGYTF.

This rearrangement joins TRBV4-1 to TRBJ1-2, with TRBD1 identical over 8 bases. The germline CDR1 and CDR2 sequences are MGHRA and YSYEKL. The CDR3 covers 15 residues. J was trimmed by 7 bases and V by 4 bases; bases with no gene match: 11. CDR3 in DNA: TGCGCCAGCAGCCCCCTGGGGACAGGTAGCTCTGGCTACACCTTC. This encodes CASSPLGTGSSGYTF.

This sequence joins TRBV5-1 and TRBJ2-5; 15 bases fit TRBD2. V shed 4 bases, J shed 2 bases, and the junction held 3 bases outside the gene matches. Germline CDR1 reads SGHRS; CDR2 reads YFSETQ. The CDR3 has 16 amino acids. The CDR3 is CASSAGTSGGQETQYF. In DNA form, the CDR3 reads TGCGCCAGCAGCGCTGGGACTAGCGGGGGGCAAGAGACCCAGTACTTC.

The V and J genes are TRBV11-2 and TRBJ2-5; D gene unclear. CDR1 and CDR2 from the germline V gene are SGHAT and FQNNGV. The CDR3 has 12 residues. V dropped 4 bases and J dropped 7 bases, with 10 bases sitting between them. The DNA for the CDR3 is TGTGCCAGCAGCTCCCCCCTAGGGACCCAGTACTTC. Its translation is CASSSPLGTQYF.

The V call is TRBV18, the J call TRBJ2-7; D unresolved. The V gene's germline CDR1 is KGHSH and CDR2 LQKENI. V was cut by 9 bases and J by 5 bases, with 17 bases left in between. This CDR3 has 13 residues. The DNA of the CDR3 is TGTGCCAGTACCGGTATGATCGTCCACGAGCAGTACTTC. Protein sequence: CASTGMIVHEQYF. Full variable domain (outside the CDR3, taken from reference TRBV18 and TRBJ2-7): NAGVMQNPRHLVRRRGQEARLRCSPMKGHSHVYWYRQLPEEGLKFMVYLQKENIIDESGMPKERFSAEFPKEGPSILRIQQVVRGDSAAYFCASTGMIVHEQYFGPGTRLTVT.

The rearrangement joins TRBV27 to TRBJ1-1, with D unclear. CDR1 and CDR2 from the germline V gene are MNHEY and SMNVEV (reference sequence). This CDR3 contains 14 residues. V shed 6 bases and J shed 4 bases, with 15 bases lying between them. The CDR3 here is CASSPRPGATEAFF. In nucleotides, the CDR3 is TGTGCCAGCAGCCCAAGGCCGGGAGCCACTGAAGCTTTCTTT.

J is TRBJ2-7 and V is TRBV18; 9 bases line up with TRBD1. V gave up 3 bases and J gave up 5 bases; unmatched junction bases: 8. Germline-derived CDR1 and CDR2 are KGHSH and LQKENI. CDR3 size: 15 residues. CDR3 sequence (DNA): TGTGCCAGCTCACCTCTATTGACAGGGGGGGACGAGCAGTACTTC. It encodes CASSPLLTGGDEQYF.

The chain employs TRBV5-1 and TRBJ1-1; 8 bases align to TRBD1. This CDR3 is 15 amino acids long. Germline V gene sequence: CDR1 SGHRS, CDR2 YFSETQ. V was clipped by 1 base and J by 5 bases; unmatched bases: 7. CDR3: CASSLSTGVGTEAFF. The CDR3, as DNA: TGCGCCAGCAGCTTGTCGACAGGGGTTGGGACTGAAGCTTTCTTT.

This clone has only one observation. The chain has TRBV7-3 and TRBJ2-3, with D maybe TRBD1 (5 bases). The CDR3 totals 13 residues. The V gene lost 6 bases and the J gene lost 4 bases, with 11 bases spanning the gap. Germline lookup yields CDR1 SGHTA and CDR2 FQGTGA. The CDR3: CASSYRRPDTQYF. CDR3 in DNA: TGTGCCAGCAGTTACAGGCGGCCAGATACGCAGTATTTT.

The V call is TRBV5-1, the J call TRBJ1-1; D is undetermined. Germline CDR1 and CDR2: SGHRS and YFSETQ. Trimming took 4 bases from V and 3 from J, leaving 10 bases between them. The CDR3 sequence is 13 residues long. The CDR3: CASSRSRYTEAFF. CDR3 nucleotide sequence: TGCGCCAGCAGCCGGTCTAGGTACACTGAAGCTTTCTTT.

This rearrangement joins TRBV19 to TRBJ1-5, with a possible D match to TRBD1 (6 bases). Germline V lookup: CDR1 LNHDA, CDR2 SQIVND (reference sequence). The CDR3 has 12 amino acids. The ends were cut back, 5 bases at V and 9 bases at J, with 11 bases in the middle. The CDR3 DNA sequence: TGTGCCAGTAGTCTTACAGGGCCGCCCCAGCATTTT. Translation gives CASSLTGPPQHF.

The rearrangement uses TRBV2 and TRBJ1-1; D gene ambiguous. The CDR3 has 14 amino acids. Per germline, CDR1 SNHLY and CDR2 FYNNEI. V was pared by 0 bases and J by 10 bases, with 15 bases between. The CDR3 DNA reads as TGTGCCAGCAGTGAAGCGGTTCACTCTTCAATAGCTTTCTTT. Translating gives CASSEAVHSSIAFF. Filled out from reference TRBV2 and TRBJ1-1, the complete variable domain reads EPEVTQTPSHQVTQMGQEVILRCVPISNHLYFYWYRQILGQKVEFLVSFYNNEISEKSEIFDDQFSVERPDGSNFTLKIRSTKLEDSAMYFCASSEAVHSSIAFFGQGTRLTVV.

V is TRBV7-3 and J is TRBJ2-2; no firm D call. This CDR3 has 14 amino acids. CDR1 SGHTA and CDR2 FQGTGA come from the germline V gene. Deletions cut 8 bases from V and 2 bases from J, with 12 bases between. In DNA, the CDR3 is TGTGCCAGCGGAGTTAGCCCAAACACCGGGGAGCTGTTTTTT. Its translation: CASGVSPNTGELFF.

This clone was picked up a small number of times. The chain has TRBV11-3 and TRBJ2-1; 8 positions match TRBD1. V was pared by 5 bases and J by 3 bases, with 6 bases of the junction left unmatched. CDR1 SGHNT and CDR2 YENEEA come from the germline V gene. The CDR3 has 15 residues. CDR3 region: CASSPGTGDYNEQFF. CDR3 DNA sequence: TGTGCCAGCAGCCCCGGGACAGGAGACTACAATGAGCAGTTCTTC.

The chain carries TRBV7-9 and TRBJ1-1; TRBD1 aligns across 8 bases. Trimming at V came to 3 bases and at J to 3 bases, leaving 18 bases not matched to a gene. Germline V gives CDR1 SEHNR, CDR2 FQNEAQ (reference sequence). There are 19 residues in the CDR3. The CDR3 region has the DNA TGTGCCAGCAGCTTTCCCCGACTAAGGACAGGGAGGGGGGACACTGAAGCTTTCTTT. Translating it yields CASSFPRLRTGRGDTEAFF. Using reference TRBV7-9 and TRBJ1-1 for the parts outside the CDR3, the full variable domain is DTGVSQNPRHKITKRGQNVTFRCDPISEHNRLYWYRQTLGQGPEFLTYFQNEAQLEKSRLLSDRFSAERPKGSFSTLEIQRTEQGDSAMYLCASSFPRLRTGRGDTEAFFGQGTRLTVV.

V is TRBV7-3 and J is TRBJ2-5; TRBD2 matches at 12 bases. Germline loops: CDR1 SGHTA, CDR2 FQGTGA. V trimming: 6 bases; J trimming: 5 bases; junction bases outside the gene matches: 13. The CDR3 sequence is 17 residues long. Written as DNA, the CDR3 is TGTGCCAGCAGGCCGAGACTAGCGGGGGCCAGGGGGGAGACCCAGTACTTC. Its translation: CASRPRLAGARGETQYF.

This clone appeared a single time. The V and J genes are TRBV6-6 and TRBJ2-5; the D gene is possibly TRBD1 (5 bases). This CDR3 has 12 amino acids. Trimming removed 5 bases from V and 4 bases from J, with 8 bases in between. Per germline, CDR1 MNHNY and CDR2 SVGAGI (reference sequence). The CDR3 nucleotides read TGTGCCAGCAGTCTCAGGGTAGAGACCCAGTACTTC. As protein: CASSLRVETQYF.

The V call is TRBV6-5, the J call TRBJ2-1; 11 bases are shared with TRBD2. The V gene end was trimmed by 5 bases and the J gene end by 4 bases; junction bases not matched to a gene: 4. The CDR3 covers 15 residues. Germline loops: CDR1 MNHEY, CDR2 SVGAGI. The CDR3: CASSNSGGGYNEQFF. The CDR3, as DNA: TGTGCCAGCAGTAATAGCGGGGGGGGATACAATGAGCAGTTCTTC.

This clone was counted only a few times. The chain couples TRBV5-1 to TRBJ2-3; weak D call: TRBD2 (5 bases). Germline lookup yields CDR1 SGHRS and CDR2 YFSETQ. The V end lost 8 bases, the J end lost 0 bases, and 13 bases lay between the germline ends. The CDR3 is made up of 14 amino acids. CDR3 in amino acids: CASAREPSTDTQYF. The CDR3 DNA follows: TGCGCCAGTGCGAGGGAACCTAGCACAGATACGCAGTATTTT.

The V call is TRBV19, the J call TRBJ2-3; 10 nucleotides line up with TRBD2. The CDR3 has 17 residues. V was pared by 4 bases and J by 1 base, with 8 bases of the junction left unmatched. Germline lookup yields CDR1 LNHDA and CDR2 SQIVND (reference sequence). The CDR3 nucleotides read TGTGCCAGTAGTACGTTAAGAGGGACTAGCGGCACAGATACGCAGTATTTT. This encodes CASSTLRGTSGTDTQYF.

This chain joins TRBV5-4 and TRBJ2-2; 11 bases are a match to TRBD2. The ends lost 4 bases at V and 4 bases at J; junction bases unmatched: 6. CDR1 SGHNT and CDR2 YYREEE come from the germline V gene (reference sequence). The CDR3 is 16 amino acids. The CDR3 coding sequence is TGTGCCAGCAGCCTGGGACTAGCGGAGATCACCGGGGAGCTGTTTTTT. This gives the protein CASSLGLAEITGELFF.

A few counts support this clone. The chain links TRBV10-3 to TRBJ2-7; the match to TRBD1 covers 10 bases. Germline V gene sequence: CDR1 ENHRY, CDR2 SYGVKD. V lost 3 bases and J lost 6; bases outside the gene matches: 5. This CDR3 comprises 14 residues. Written as DNA, the CDR3 is TGTGCCATCAGTGAAAGTGACAGGGGGCGCGAGCAGTACTTC. Its protein is CAISESDRGREQYF.

This clone was found a few times. V usage is TRBV7-9 and J usage is TRBJ1-5; TRBD1 aligns across 11 bases. Germline V gene sequence: CDR1 SEHNR, CDR2 FQNEAQ (reference sequence). V shed 1 base, J shed 7 bases, and the junction held 12 bases outside the gene matches. The CDR3 is made up of 18 amino acids. This CDR3 is CASSLGGGQGGLSQPQHF. The CDR3 coding sequence is TGTGCCAGCAGCTTAGGAGGGGGACAGGGGGGTTTGAGCCAGCCCCAGCATTTT.

This chain joins TRBV9 and TRBJ2-4, with 7 bases that match TRBD2. Germline trimming cut 3 bases from V and 8 bases from J; bases unmatched to any gene: 8. The CDR3 has 14 amino acids. Germline CDR1 reads SGDLS; CDR2 reads YYNGEE. The CDR3 nucleotides are TGTGCCAGCAGCGCGGGCGGGGGTGCGGACATTCAGTACTTC. Protein product: CASSAGGGADIQYF.

The rearrangement uses TRBV5-1 and TRBJ2-3; 7 bases align to TRBD1. The CDR3 has 16 residues. Per germline, CDR1 SGHRS and CDR2 YFSETQ. Unmatched junction bases numbered 8, after V lost 2 bases and J lost 2 bases. Written as DNA, the CDR3 is TGCGCCAGCAGCTTACAGGGGTCCCCACCCACAGATACGCAGTATTTT. Protein product: CASSLQGSPPTDTQYF.

J is TRBJ2-3 and V is TRBV25-1; D might be TRBD2 (5 bases). CDR3 length: 14 residues. V lost 3 bases and J lost 6, with 13 bases in between. Germline CDR1 MGHDK, CDR2 SYGVNS. In nucleotides, the CDR3 is TGTGCCAGCAGTGATCCAGCGGCCCAGGATACGCAGTATTTT. It yields the protein CASSDPAAQDTQYF.

The chain has TRBV10-3 and TRBJ1-3, with 7 bases that match TRBD1. Germline CDR1 ENHRY, CDR2 SYGVKD. Losses at the gene ends were 7 bases for V and 2 bases for J; bases not matched to a gene: 5. This CDR3 is built from 14 residues. The CDR3 DNA sequence: TGTGCCATCAAGAGACAGGGAACTGGAAACACCATATATTTT. As protein: CAIKRQGTGNTIYF.

The rearrangement joins TRBV5-1 to TRBJ2-6; maybe TRBD1 (5 bases). V was clipped by 5 bases and J by 6 bases, with 18 bases between them. The germline V gene has CDR1 SGHRS and CDR2 YFSETQ. This CDR3 has 16 amino acids. Here the CDR3 reads CASSPFRASLANVLTF. Written as DNA, the CDR3 is TGCGCCAGCAGTCCCTTCAGGGCAAGTTTGGCCAACGTCCTGACTTTC.